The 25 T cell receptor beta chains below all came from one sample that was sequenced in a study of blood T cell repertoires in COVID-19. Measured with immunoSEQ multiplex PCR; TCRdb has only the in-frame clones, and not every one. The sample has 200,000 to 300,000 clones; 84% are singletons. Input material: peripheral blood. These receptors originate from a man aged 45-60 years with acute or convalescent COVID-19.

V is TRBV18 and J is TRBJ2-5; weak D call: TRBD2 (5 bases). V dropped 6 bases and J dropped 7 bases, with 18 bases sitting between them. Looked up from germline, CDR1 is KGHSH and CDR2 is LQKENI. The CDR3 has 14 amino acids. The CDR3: CASSPPHSEGTQYF. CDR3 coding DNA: TGTGCCAGCTCCCCCCCCCACAGTGAGGGGACCCAGTACTTC.

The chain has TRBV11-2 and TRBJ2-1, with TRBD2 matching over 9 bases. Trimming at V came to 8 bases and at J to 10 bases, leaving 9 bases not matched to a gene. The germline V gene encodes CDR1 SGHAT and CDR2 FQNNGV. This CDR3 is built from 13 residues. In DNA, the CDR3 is TGTGCCAGCCGTTGGCGGGGGGGGGTCGAGCAGTTCTTC. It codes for CASRWRGGVEQFF.

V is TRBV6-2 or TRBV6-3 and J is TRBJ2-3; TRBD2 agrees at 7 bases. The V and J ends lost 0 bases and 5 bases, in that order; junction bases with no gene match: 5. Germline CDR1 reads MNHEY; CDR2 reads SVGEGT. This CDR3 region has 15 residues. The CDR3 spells CASSYSTGGIDTQYF. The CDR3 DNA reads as TGTGCCAGCAGTTACTCGACCGGGGGGATAGATACGCAGTATTTT.

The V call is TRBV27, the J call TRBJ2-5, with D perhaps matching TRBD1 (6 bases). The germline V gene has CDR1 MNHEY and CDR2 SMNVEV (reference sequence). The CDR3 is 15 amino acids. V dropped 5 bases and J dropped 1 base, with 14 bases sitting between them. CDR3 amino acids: CASSPTTGSQETQYF. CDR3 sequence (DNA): TGTGCCAGCAGTCCAACTACAGGGTCCCAAGAGACCCAGTACTTC.

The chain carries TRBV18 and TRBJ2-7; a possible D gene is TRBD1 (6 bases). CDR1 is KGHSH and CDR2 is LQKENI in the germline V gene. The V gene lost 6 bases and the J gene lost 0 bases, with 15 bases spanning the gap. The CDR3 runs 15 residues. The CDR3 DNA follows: TGTGCCAGCTCGCTGAGACAGGAGAGCTCCTACGAGCAGTACTTC. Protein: CASSLRQESSYEQYF.

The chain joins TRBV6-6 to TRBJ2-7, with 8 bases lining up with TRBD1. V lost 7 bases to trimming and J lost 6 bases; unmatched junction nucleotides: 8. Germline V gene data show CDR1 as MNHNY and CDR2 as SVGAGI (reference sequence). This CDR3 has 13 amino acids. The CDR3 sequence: CASTRTGPSEQYF. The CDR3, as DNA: TGTGCCAGCACGCGGACAGGGCCGTCCGAGCAGTACTTC.

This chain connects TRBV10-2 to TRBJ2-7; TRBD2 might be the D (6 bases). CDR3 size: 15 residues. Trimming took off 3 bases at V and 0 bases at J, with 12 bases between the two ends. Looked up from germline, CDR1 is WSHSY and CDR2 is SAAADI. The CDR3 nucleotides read TGCGCCAGCAGTGAAACGGGACTCCTCTCCTACGAGCAGTACTTC. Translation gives CASSETGLLSYEQYF.

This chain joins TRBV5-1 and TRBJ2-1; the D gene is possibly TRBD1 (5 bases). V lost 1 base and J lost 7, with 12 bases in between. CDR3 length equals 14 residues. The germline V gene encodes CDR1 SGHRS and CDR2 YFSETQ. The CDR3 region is CASSLQGPENEQFF. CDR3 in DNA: TGCGCCAGCAGCTTGCAGGGTCCAGAGAATGAGCAGTTCTTC.

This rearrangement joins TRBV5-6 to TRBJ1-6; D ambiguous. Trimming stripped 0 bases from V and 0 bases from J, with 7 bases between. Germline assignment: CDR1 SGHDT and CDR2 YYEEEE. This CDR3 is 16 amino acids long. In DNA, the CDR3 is TGTGCCAGCAGCTTGGCCGGGAGCTCCTATAATTCACCCCTCCACTTT. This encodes CASSLAGSSYNSPLHF.

The CDR3 nucleotides are TGTGCCAGCAGTTTTTTGCCTAGACAGAGCACTTTCTATGGCTACACCTTC. This gives the protein CASSFLPRQSTFYGYTF. The chain uses TRBV27 and TRBJ1-2; the D gene is possibly TRBD1 (5 bases). Germline CDR1 and CDR2: MNHEY and SMNVEV (reference sequence). Trimming left V 3 bases short and J 4 bases short, with 21 bases between. CDR3 length: 17 amino acids.

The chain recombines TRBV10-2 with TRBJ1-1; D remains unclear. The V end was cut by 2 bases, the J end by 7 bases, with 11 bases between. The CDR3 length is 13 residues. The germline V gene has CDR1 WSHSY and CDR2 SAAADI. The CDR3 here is CASSEIREGEAFF. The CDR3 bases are TGCGCCAGCAGTGAGATTAGGGAGGGTGAAGCTTTCTTT.

CDR3 DNA sequence: TGCAGTGCTAGTTTGCCGGGACAGGGGCATGCCGGGGAGCTGTTTTTT. It yields the protein CSASLPGQGHAGELFF. J is TRBJ2-2 and V is TRBV20-1; 10 positions agree with TRBD1. Germline CDR1 reads DFQATT; CDR2 reads SNEGSKA (reference sequence). The CDR3 has 16 residues. The V segment lost 3 bases and the J segment 6 bases; nucleotides outside the gene matches: 10.

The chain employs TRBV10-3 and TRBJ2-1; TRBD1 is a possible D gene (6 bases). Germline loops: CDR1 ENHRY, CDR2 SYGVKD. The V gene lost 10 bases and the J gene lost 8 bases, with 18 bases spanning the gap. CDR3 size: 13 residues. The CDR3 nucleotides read TGTGCCACCGGGGAACTCAAGGGGGATGAGCAGTTCTTC. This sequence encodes CATGELKGDEQFF.

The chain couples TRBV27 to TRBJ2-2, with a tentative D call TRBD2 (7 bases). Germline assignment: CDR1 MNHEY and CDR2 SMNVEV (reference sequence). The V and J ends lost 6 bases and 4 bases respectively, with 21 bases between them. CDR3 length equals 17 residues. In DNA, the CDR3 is TGTGCCAGCAGAGCGCACTTTGGGGGGGCAGGCACCGGGGAGCTGTTTTTT. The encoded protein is CASRAHFGGAGTGELFF.

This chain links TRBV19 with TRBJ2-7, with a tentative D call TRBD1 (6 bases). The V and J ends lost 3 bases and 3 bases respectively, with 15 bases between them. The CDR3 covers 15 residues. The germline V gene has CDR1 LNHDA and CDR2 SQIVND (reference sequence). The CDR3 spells CASSIPRGPDYEQYF. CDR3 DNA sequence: TGTGCCAGTAGTATCCCCAGGGGACCGGACTACGAGCAGTACTTC. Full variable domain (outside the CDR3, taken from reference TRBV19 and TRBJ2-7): DGGITQSPKYLFRKEGQNVTLSCEQNLNHDAMYWYRQDPGQGLRLIYYSQIVNDFQKGDIAEGYSVSREKKESFPLTVTSAQKNPTAFYLCASSIPRGPDYEQYFGPGTRLTVT.

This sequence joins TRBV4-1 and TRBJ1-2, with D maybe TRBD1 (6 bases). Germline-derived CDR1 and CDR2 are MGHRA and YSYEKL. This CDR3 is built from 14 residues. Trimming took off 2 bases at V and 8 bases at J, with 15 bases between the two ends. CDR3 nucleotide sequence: TGCGCCAGCAGCCAAACAACAGGGTGGTACGGCTACACCTTC. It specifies CASSQTTGWYGYTF.

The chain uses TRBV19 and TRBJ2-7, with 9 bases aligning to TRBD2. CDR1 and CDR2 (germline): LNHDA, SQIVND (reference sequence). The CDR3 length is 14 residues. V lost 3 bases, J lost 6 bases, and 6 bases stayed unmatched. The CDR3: CASSISSGTGEQYF. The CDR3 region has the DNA TGTGCCAGTAGTATCTCTAGCGGGACTGGCGAGCAGTACTTC.

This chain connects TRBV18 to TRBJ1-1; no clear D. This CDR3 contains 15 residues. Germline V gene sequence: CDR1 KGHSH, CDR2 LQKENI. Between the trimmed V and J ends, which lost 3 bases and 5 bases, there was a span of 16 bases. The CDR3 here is CASSPPGGWGTEAFF. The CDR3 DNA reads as TGTGCCAGCTCACCGCCAGGAGGGTGGGGTACTGAAGCTTTCTTT.

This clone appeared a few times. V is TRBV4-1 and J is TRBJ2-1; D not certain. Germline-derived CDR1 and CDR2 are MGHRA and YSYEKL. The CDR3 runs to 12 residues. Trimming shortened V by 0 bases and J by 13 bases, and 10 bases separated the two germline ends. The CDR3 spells CASSQDEYPQFF. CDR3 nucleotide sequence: TGCGCCAGCAGCCAAGACGAGTATCCCCAGTTCTTC.

The CDR3 reads CASNKAGEETQYF. DNA of the CDR3: TGTGCCAGCAACAAAGCAGGGGAAGAGACCCAGTACTTC. The chain is built from TRBV6-5 and TRBJ2-5, with D possibly matching TRBD1 (6 bases). CDR3 length equals 13 residues. Germline CDR1 MNHEY, CDR2 SVGAGI. V lost 7 bases, J lost 3 bases, and 12 bases lay in between.

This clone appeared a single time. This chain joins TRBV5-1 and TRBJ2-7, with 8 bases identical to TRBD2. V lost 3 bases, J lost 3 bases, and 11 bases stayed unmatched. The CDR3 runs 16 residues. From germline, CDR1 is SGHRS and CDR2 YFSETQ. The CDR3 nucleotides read TGCGCCAGCAGCTCATTGGGCCCGGGGGGGTTCTACGAGCAGTACTTC. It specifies CASSSLGPGGFYEQYF.

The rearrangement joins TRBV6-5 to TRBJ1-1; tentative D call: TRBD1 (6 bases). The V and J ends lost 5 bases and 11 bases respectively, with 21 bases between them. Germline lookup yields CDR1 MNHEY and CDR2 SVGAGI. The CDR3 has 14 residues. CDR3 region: CASSLRLTGKLAFF. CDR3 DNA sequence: TGTGCCAGCAGTCTACGATTAACAGGGAAATTGGCTTTCTTT.

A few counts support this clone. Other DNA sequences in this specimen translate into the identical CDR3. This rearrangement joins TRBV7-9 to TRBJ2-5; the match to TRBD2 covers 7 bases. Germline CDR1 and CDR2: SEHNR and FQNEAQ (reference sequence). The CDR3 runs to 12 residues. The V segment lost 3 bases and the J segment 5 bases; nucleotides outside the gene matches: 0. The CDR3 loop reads CASSFGGETQYF. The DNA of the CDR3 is TGTGCCAGCAGCTTCGGGGGGGAGACCCAGTACTTC.

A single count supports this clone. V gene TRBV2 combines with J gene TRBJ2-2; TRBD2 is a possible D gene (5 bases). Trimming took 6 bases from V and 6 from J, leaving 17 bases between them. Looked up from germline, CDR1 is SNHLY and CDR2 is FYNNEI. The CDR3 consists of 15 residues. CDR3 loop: CASRRPASKAGELFF. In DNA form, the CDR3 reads TGTGCCAGCAGAAGACCCGCTAGCAAGGCCGGGGAGCTGTTTTTT.

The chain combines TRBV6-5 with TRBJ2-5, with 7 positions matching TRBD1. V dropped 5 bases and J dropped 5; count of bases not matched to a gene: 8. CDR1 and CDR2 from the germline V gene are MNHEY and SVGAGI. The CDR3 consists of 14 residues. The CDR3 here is CASSTGQAPETQYF. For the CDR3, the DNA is TGTGCCAGCAGTACTGGACAGGCCCCCGAGACCCAGTACTTC.